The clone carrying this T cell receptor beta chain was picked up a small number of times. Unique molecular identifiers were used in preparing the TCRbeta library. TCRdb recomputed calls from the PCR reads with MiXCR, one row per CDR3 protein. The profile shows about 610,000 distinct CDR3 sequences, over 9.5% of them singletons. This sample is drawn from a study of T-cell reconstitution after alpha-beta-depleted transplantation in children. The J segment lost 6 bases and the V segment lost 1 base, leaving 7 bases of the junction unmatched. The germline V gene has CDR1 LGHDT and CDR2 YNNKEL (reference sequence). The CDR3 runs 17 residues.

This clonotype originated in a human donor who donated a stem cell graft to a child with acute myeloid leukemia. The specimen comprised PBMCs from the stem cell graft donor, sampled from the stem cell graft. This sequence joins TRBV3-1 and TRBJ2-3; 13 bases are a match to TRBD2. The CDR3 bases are TGTGCCAGCAGCCAAGCCGGACTAGCGGGAGCCCAGGATACGCAGTATTTT. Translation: CASSQAGLAGAQDTQYF.